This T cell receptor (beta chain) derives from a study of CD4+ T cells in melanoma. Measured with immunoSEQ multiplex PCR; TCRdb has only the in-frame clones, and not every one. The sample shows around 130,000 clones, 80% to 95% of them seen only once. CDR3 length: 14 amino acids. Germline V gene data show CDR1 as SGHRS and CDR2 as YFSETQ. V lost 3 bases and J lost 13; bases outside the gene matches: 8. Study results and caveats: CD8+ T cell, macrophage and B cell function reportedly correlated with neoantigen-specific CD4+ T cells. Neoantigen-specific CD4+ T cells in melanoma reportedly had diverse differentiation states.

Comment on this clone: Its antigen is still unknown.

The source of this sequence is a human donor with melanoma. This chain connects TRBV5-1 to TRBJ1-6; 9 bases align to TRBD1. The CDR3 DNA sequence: TGCGCCAGCAGCTCGGATCGACAGGGGGGCCCCCTCCACTTT. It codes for CASSSDRQGGPLHF.